Shown below are 18 T cell receptor beta chains from a single sample sequenced in a study of PD-1 blockade in classical Hodgkin lymphoma. Profiled with immunoSEQ multiplex PCR; TCRdb holds only in-frame clones, not every one. The sample records tens of thousands of clones, roughly 78% being singletons. As for time point: cycle 4 day 1 (C4D1), after five to seven weeks of nivolumab. Every patient experienced relapse after autologous stem cell transplantation, and brentuximab vedotin exposure varied. This specimen was peripheral blood mononuclear cells (PBMCs), taken before the fourth cycle of nivolumab. These receptors all come from a human donor with classical Hodgkin lymphoma.

The V gene is TRBV30, the J gene TRBJ1-6; D might be TRBD1 (5 bases). The germline CDR1 and CDR2 sequences are GTSNPN and SVGIG (reference sequence). The germline V and J ends were trimmed by 6 bases and 3 bases, with 18 bases remaining between them. The CDR3 loop spans 16 amino acids. CDR3: CACKGAEGFYNSPLHF. CDR3 coding DNA: TGTGCCTGCAAAGGGGCTGAGGGGTTCTATAATTCACCCCTCCACTTT.

This sequence joins TRBV4-1 and TRBJ2-3; D gene unclear. In germline, CDR1 is MGHRA, CDR2 YSYEKL. The CDR3 runs to 21 residues. Between the trimmed V and J ends, which lost 1 base and 1 base, there was a span of 27 bases. The CDR3 DNA is TGCGCCAGCAGCCAAGTTTTATCCTTCCTTCCTTCAGGTACCCGCACAGATACGCAGTATTTT. Protein product: CASSQVLSFLPSGTRTDTQYF.

The J gene is TRBJ2-1, the V gene TRBV28; 9 nucleotides match TRBD2. The CDR3 is 16 residues long. The trim removed 6 bases at V and 6 bases at J, leaving 12 bases unmatched. Looked up from germline, CDR1 is MDHEN and CDR2 is SYDVKM. The CDR3 DNA reads TGTGCCAGCAGCCAAACGGGGGCGGGAGGGCTCAATGAGCAGTTCTTC. As protein: CASSQTGAGGLNEQFF.

This chain joins TRBV18 and TRBJ2-1; TRBD2 matches 12 bases. The CDR3 totals 16 residues. Germline lookup yields CDR1 KGHSH and CDR2 LQKENI. With 3 bases clipped from V and 8 bases from J, the junction kept 8 bases outside the gene matches. The CDR3 DNA is TGTGCCAGCTCACCGGACCGACTAGCGGGAGTATATGAGCAGTTCTTC. Translating gives CASSPDRLAGVYEQFF. Using reference TRBV18 and TRBJ2-1 for the parts outside the CDR3, the full variable domain is NAGVMQNPRHLVRRRGQEARLRCSPMKGHSHVYWYRQLPEEGLKFMVYLQKENIIDESGMPKERFSAEFPKEGPSILRIQQVVRGDSAAYFCASSPDRLAGVYEQFFGPGTRLTVL.

The genes are TRBV6-4 and TRBJ1-5; D is possibly TRBD1 (5 bases). This CDR3 has 19 residues. Germline V gene data show CDR1 as MRHNA and CDR2 as SNTAGT. V gave up 6 bases and J gave up 0 bases, with 24 bases separating them. The CDR3 DNA sequence: TGTGCCAGCAGCCCCCGTCGGAAGGGGCGCCCTATTAGCAATCAGCCCCAGCATTTT. This codes for CASSPRRKGRPISNQPQHF.

This rearrangement joins TRBV25-1 to TRBJ2-3; D might be TRBD2 (5 bases). This CDR3 has 15 residues. From germline, CDR1 is MGHDK and CDR2 SYGVNS. V lost 4 bases, J lost 0 bases, and 11 bases lay in between. DNA of the CDR3: TGTGCCAGCAGTGCTAGCTCTTTTAGCACAGATACGCAGTATTTT. Its translation is CASSASSFSTDTQYF.

The chain combines TRBV5-8 with TRBJ1-1; 7 bases line up with TRBD1. This CDR3 region has 16 residues. From germline, CDR1 is SGHTS and CDR2 YDEGEE. Germline trimming cut 1 base from V and 1 base from J; bases unmatched to any gene: 7. CDR3 DNA sequence: TGTGCCAGCAGCTTGTTCGGTACAGGGGCGAACACTGAAGCTTTCTTT. Its protein is CASSLFGTGANTEAFF.

V and J are TRBV7-2 and TRBJ1-2; 9 positions match TRBD1. Germline CDR1 is SGHTA and CDR2 is FQGNSA. The CDR3 has 14 amino acids. The trim removed 4 bases at V and 3 bases at J, leaving 3 bases unmatched. The CDR3 loop is CASSSDRGHYGYTF. Written as DNA, the CDR3 is TGTGCCAGCAGCTCGGACAGGGGACACTATGGCTACACCTTC. The full variable domain, rest sourced from reference TRBV7-2 and TRBJ1-2, is GAGVSQSPSNKVTEKGKDVELRCDPISGHTALYWYRQSLGQGLEFLIYFQGNSAPDKSGLPSDRFSAERTGGSVSTLTIQRTQQEDSAVYLCASSSDRGHYGYTFGSGTRLTVV.

V gene TRBV9 combines with J gene TRBJ2-5, with D perhaps matching TRBD2 (5 bases). The CDR3 consists of 15 residues. In germline, CDR1 is SGDLS, CDR2 YYNGEE. Trimming left V 4 bases short and J 5 bases short, with 18 bases between. The CDR3 DNA is TGTGCCAGCAGCAAACGACTGAGCGGTGGGGAGACCCAGTACTTC. It translates to CASSKRLSGGETQYF.

The chain joins TRBV18 to TRBJ2-7, with D maybe TRBD2 (5 bases). CDR3 length equals 15 residues. Germline CDR1 reads KGHSH; CDR2 reads LQKENI. Trimming removed 2 bases from V and 3 bases from J, with 14 bases in between. The chain's CDR3 is CASSPSEGSFYEQYF. Here the CDR3 DNA reads TGTGCCAGCTCACCAAGCGAGGGTTCCTTCTACGAGCAGTACTTC. Looking up the rest from reference TRBV18 and TRBJ2-7 gives the full variable domain: NAGVMQNPRHLVRRRGQEARLRCSPMKGHSHVYWYRQLPEEGLKFMVYLQKENIIDESGMPKERFSAEFPKEGPSILRIQQVVRGDSAAYFCASSPSEGSFYEQYFGPGTRLTVT.

This chain uses TRBV9 with TRBJ2-3; 8 bases align to TRBD2. This CDR3 is 16 amino acids long. V was pared by 0 bases and J by 1 base, with 4 bases of the junction left unmatched. Germline V gene sequence: CDR1 SGDLS, CDR2 YYNGEE. In DNA form, the CDR3 reads TGTGCCAGCAGCGTAGTCCGGGGGGGTGGCACAGATACGCAGTATTTT. This sequence encodes CASSVVRGGGTDTQYF.

This sequence joins TRBV10-3 and TRBJ2-7; D remains unclear. The V gene's germline CDR1 is ENHRY and CDR2 SYGVKD. The ends were cut back, 6 bases at V and 4 bases at J, with 10 bases in the middle. The CDR3 has 12 amino acids. This chain's CDR3 is CAIRGSGYEQYF. CDR3 nucleotide sequence: TGTGCCATCAGAGGCAGTGGTTACGAGCAGTACTTC.

The genes are TRBV19 and TRBJ2-1; TRBD2 matches 10 bases. Germline V gene lookup returns CDR1 LNHDA and CDR2 SQIVND (reference sequence). The CDR3 is 17 amino acids. The V gene end was trimmed by 1 base and the J gene end by 9 bases; junction bases not matched to a gene: 12. The CDR3 region has the DNA TGTGCCAGTAGTATAGGAGTGCTAGCGGGAGTTGTCAGTGAGCAGTTCTTC. Protein: CASSIGVLAGVVSEQFF.

The chain employs TRBV9 and TRBJ2-5; D not resolved. The CDR3 loop spans 12 amino acids. The V end lost 0 bases, the J end lost 3 bases, and 3 bases lay between the germline ends. Germline V gives CDR1 SGDLS, CDR2 YYNGEE. The CDR3 reads CASSVDEETQYF. For the CDR3, the DNA is TGTGCCAGCAGCGTAGATGAAGAGACCCAGTACTTC.

This clone has just one count. V usage is TRBV28 and J usage is TRBJ1-1; no clear D gene. V was shortened by 2 bases and J by 1 base, with 14 bases between the two germline ends. Germline lookup yields CDR1 MDHEN and CDR2 SYDVKM. This CDR3 has 16 residues. Here the CDR3 reads CASSLPETRRNTEAFF. CDR3 in DNA: TGTGCCAGCAGTTTACCCGAGACAAGAAGGAACACTGAAGCTTTCTTT.

The rearrangement uses TRBV15 and TRBJ1-2; D not resolved. V shed 0 bases and J shed 0 bases, with 11 bases lying between them. In germline, CDR1 is LNHNV, CDR2 YYDKDF (reference sequence). CDR3 size: 16 residues. CDR3 bases: TGTGCCACCAGCAGAGATCTCCCTCAGGCTAACTATGGCTACACCTTC. This translates into CATSRDLPQANYGYTF.

This chain joins TRBV5-8 and TRBJ1-5, with D perhaps TRBD1 (5 bases). This CDR3 comprises 16 residues. Germline values: CDR1 SGHTS, CDR2 YDEGEE. V was shortened by 3 bases and J by 3 bases, with 16 bases between the two germline ends. This CDR3 is CASSWDYGGTNQPQHF. The CDR3 region has the DNA TGTGCCAGCAGCTGGGACTACGGGGGTACCAATCAGCCCCAGCATTTT.

The rearrangement joins TRBV28 to TRBJ1-5; a possible D gene is TRBD1 (5 bases). CDR1 and CDR2 from the germline V gene are MDHEN and SYDVKM. Trimming took 7 bases from V and 2 from J, leaving 21 bases between them. The CDR3 runs to 17 residues. The CDR3 bases are TGTGCCAGCACCCCCTTGAGGGCCAGGGTGGGCAATCAGCCCCAGCATTTT. Its protein product is CASTPLRARVGNQPQHF.